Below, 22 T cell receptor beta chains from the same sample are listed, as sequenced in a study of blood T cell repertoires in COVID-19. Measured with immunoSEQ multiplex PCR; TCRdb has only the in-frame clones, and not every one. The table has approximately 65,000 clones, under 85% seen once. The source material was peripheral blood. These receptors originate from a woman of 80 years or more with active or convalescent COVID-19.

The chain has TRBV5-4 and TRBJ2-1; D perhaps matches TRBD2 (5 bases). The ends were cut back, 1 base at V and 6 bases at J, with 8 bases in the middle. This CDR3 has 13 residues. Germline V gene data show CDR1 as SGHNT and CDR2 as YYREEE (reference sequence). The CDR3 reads CASSLRLANEQFF. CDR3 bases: TGTGCCAGCAGCTTGCGCCTAGCCAATGAGCAGTTCTTC.

CDR3 DNA sequence: TGTGCCTGGAGGGACAGGAACACTGAAGCTTTCTTT. Protein product: CAWRDRNTEAFF. V gene TRBV30 combines with J gene TRBJ1-1, with a tentative D call TRBD1 (6 bases). Trimming shortened V by 3 bases and J by 1 base, and 6 bases separated the two germline ends. CDR3 length equals 12 residues. Germline values: CDR1 GTSNPN, CDR2 SVGIG (reference sequence).

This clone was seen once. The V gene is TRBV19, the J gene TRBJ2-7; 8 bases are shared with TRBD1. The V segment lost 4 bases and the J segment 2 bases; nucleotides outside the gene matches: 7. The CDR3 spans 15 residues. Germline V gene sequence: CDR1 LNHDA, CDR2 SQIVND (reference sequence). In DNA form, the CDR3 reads TGTGCCAGTAGTACTACCGGGACAGGAGCCTACGAGCAGTACTTC. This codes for CASSTTGTGAYEQYF.

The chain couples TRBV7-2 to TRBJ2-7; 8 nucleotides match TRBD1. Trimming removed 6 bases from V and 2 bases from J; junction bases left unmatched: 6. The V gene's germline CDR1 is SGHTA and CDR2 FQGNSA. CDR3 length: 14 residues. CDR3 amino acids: CASSPGRGPYEQYF. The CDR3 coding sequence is TGTGCCAGCAGTCCCGGCAGGGGGCCCTACGAGCAGTACTTC.

The CDR3: CASSSHTGGYEQYF. The CDR3 DNA reads TGTGCCAGCAGCTCTCATACCGGGGGCTACGAGCAGTACTTC. The chain has TRBV5-5 and TRBJ2-7; perhaps TRBD2 as D (6 bases). V was shortened by 3 bases and J by 3 bases, with 13 bases between the two germline ends. Germline assignment: CDR1 SGHKS and CDR2 YYEKEE (reference sequence). CDR3 length equals 14 residues.

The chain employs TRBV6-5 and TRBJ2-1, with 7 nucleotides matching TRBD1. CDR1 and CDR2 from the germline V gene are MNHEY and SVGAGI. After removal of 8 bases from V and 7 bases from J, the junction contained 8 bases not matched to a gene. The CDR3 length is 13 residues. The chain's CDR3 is CASLDRVLNEQFF. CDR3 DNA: TGTGCCAGCCTAGACAGGGTCCTTAATGAGCAGTTCTTC.

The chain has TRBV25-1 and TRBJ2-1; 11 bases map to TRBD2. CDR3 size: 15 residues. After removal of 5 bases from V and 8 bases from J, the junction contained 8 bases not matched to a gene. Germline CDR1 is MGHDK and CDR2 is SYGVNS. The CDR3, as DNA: TGTGCCAGCAGTCTAGCGGGGGGCCTTGGAGATGAGCAGTTCTTC. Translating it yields CASSLAGGLGDEQFF. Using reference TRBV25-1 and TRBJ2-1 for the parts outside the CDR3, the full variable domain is EADIYQTPRYLVIGTGKKITLECSQTMGHDKMYWYQQDPGMELHLIHYSYGVNSTEKGDLSSESTVSRIRTEHFPLTLESARPSHTSQYLCASSLAGGLGDEQFFGPGTRLTVL.

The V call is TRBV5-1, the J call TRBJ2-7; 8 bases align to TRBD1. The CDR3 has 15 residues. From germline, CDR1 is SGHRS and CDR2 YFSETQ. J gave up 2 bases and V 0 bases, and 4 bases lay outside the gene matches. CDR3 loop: CASSLVGQAPYEQYF. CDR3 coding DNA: TGCGCCAGCAGCTTGGTGGGACAGGCGCCCTACGAGCAGTACTTC.

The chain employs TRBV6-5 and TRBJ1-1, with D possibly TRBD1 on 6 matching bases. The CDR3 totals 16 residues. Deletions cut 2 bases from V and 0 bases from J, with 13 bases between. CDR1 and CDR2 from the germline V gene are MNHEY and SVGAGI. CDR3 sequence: CASSYITQGMNTEAFF. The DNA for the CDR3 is TGTGCCAGCAGTTACATCACTCAGGGGATGAACACTGAAGCTTTCTTT.

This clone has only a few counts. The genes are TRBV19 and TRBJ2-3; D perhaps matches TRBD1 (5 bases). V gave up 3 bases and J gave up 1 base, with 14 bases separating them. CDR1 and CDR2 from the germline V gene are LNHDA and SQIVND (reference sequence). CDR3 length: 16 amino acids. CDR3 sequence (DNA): TGTGCCAGTAGTATTATGACTCTACAGGGCACAGATACGCAGTATTTT. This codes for CASSIMTLQGTDTQYF.

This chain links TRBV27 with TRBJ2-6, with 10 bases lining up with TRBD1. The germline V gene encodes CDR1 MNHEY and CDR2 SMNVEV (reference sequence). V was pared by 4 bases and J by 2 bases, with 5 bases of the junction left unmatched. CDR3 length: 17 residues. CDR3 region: CASSSPGQGAGANVLTF. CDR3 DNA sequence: TGTGCCAGCAGTTCCCCCGGACAGGGGGCTGGGGCCAACGTCCTGACTTTC.

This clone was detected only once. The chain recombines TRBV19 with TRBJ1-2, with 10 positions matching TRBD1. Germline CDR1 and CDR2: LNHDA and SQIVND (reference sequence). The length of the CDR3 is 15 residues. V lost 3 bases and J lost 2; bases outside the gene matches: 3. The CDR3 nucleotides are TGTGCCAGTAGTATCGGACAGGGGGGGAACTATGGCTACACCTTC. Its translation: CASSIGQGGNYGYTF.

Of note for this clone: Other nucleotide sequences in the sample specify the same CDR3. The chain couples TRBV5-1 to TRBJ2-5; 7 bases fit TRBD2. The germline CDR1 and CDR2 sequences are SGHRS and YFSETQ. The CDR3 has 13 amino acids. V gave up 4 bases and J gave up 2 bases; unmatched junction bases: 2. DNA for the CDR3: TGCGCCAGCAGCCGGGACTATCAAGAGACCCAGTACTTC. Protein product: CASSRDYQETQYF.

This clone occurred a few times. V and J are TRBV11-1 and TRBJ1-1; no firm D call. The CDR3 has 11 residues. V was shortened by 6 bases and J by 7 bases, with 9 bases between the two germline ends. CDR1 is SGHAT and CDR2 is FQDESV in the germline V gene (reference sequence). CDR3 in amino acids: CASRGEIEAFF. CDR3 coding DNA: TGTGCCAGCAGAGGAGAGATTGAAGCTTTCTTT.

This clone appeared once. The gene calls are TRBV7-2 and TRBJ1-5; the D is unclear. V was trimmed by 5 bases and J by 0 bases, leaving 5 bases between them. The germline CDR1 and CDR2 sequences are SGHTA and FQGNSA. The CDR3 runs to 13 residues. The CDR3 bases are TGTGCCAGCAGCCCAGATAGCAATCAGCCCCAGCATTTT. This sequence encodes CASSPDSNQPQHF.

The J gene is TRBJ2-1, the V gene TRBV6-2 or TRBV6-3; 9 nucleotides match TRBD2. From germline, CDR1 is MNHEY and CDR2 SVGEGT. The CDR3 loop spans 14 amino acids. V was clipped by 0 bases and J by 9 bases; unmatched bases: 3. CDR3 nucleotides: TGTGCCAGCAGTTACTCGGCGGGGGGGCTTGAGCAGTTCTTC. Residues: CASSYSAGGLEQFF.

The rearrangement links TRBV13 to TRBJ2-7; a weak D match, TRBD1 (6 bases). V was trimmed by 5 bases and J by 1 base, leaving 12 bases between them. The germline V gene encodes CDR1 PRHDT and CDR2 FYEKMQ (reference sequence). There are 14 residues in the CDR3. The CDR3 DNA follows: TGTGCCAGCAGCGCGGACAGTGAATCCTACGAGCAGTACTTC. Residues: CASSADSESYEQYF.

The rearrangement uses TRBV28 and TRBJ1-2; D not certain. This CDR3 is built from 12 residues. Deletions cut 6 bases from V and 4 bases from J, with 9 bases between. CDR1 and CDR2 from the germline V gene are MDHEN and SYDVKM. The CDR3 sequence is CASRGSGYGYTF. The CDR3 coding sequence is TGTGCCAGCAGGGGGAGCGGCTATGGCTACACCTTC.

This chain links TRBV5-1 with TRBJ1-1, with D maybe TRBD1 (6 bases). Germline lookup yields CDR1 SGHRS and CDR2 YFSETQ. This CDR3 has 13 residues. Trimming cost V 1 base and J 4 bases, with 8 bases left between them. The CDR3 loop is CASSLTGTTEAFF. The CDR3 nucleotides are TGCGCCAGCAGCTTGACAGGGACCACTGAAGCTTTCTTT. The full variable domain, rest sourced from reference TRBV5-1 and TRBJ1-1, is KAGVTQTPRYLIKTRGQQVTLSCSPISGHRSVSWYQQTPGQGLQFLFEYFSETQRNKGNFPGRFSGRQFSNSRSEMNVSTLELGDSALYLCASSLTGTTEAFFGQGTRLTVV.

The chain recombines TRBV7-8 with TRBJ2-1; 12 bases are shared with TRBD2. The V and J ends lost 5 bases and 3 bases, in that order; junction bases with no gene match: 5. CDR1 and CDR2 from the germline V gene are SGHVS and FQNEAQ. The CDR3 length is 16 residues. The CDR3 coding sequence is TGTGCCAGCAGCCCCGTGACTAGCGGGGGCTACAATGAGCAGTTCTTC. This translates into CASSPVTSGGYNEQFF.

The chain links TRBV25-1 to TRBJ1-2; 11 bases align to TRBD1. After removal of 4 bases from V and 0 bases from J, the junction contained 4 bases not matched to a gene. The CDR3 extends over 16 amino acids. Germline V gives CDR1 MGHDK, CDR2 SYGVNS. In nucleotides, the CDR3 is TGTGCCAGCAGTGCGCCGGGACAGGGGGCTAACTATGGCTACACCTTC. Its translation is CASSAPGQGANYGYTF.

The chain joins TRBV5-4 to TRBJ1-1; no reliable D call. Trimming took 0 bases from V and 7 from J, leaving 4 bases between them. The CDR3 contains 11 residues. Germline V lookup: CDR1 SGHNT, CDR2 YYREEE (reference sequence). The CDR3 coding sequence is TGTGCCAGCAGCTTGGACAGTGAAGCTTTCTTT. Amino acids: CASSLDSEAFF.